Following are 27 T cell receptor beta chains from one sample sequenced in a study of cytomegalovirus exposure and HLA in healthy donors (dated by TCRdb to about 2017). Receptor libraries were prepared by the immunoSEQ multiplex PCR assay. For the multiplex PCR, a mixture combining 60 forward primers for TCR Vbeta segments and 13 reverse primers for TCR Jbeta segments was used. Drawn from immuneACCESS, this table holds only the in-frame rearrangements with V and J called that TCRdb kept. Clones are partly lost; checked studies trace under half to an unresolved V gene and leave the rest unexplained. The sample table records more than 150,000 clones; nearly 80% of these occur just once. The top ten clones comprise about 14% of the sample. The material sequenced was PBMCs. These receptors were taken from a man aged 50 to 59 in good health and CMV-seropositive.

The rearrangement joins TRBV6-1 to TRBJ2-5; D might be TRBD2 (5 bases). The V end was cut by 2 bases, the J end by 5 bases, with 12 bases between. Germline V gene sequence: CDR1 MNHNS, CDR2 SASEGT. The CDR3 has 14 residues. DNA of the CDR3: TGTGCCAGCAGTGAACGAGAGACGGGGGAGACCCAGTACTTC. Its protein product is CASSERETGETQYF.

This clone showed up just once. V and J are TRBV27 and TRBJ1-1; 9 bases fit TRBD1. Germline lookup yields CDR1 MNHEY and CDR2 SMNVEV (reference sequence). CDR3 length equals 15 residues. The junction had 1 base not matched to a gene; V was cut back by 1 base and J by 1 base. CDR3 in amino acids: CASSLWGQGNTEAFF. CDR3 DNA: TGTGCCAGCAGTTTATGGGGACAGGGGAACACTGAAGCTTTCTTT.

The chain uses TRBV9 and TRBJ2-2; a weak D match, TRBD1 (6 bases). CDR1 SGDLS and CDR2 YYNGEE come from the germline V gene. Trimming cost V 3 bases and J 6 bases, with 9 bases left between them. The CDR3 covers 13 residues. CDR3 nucleotide sequence: TGTGCCAGCAGCGATGGGACATCCGGGGAGCTGTTTTTT. This codes for CASSDGTSGELFF.

This chain connects TRBV6-6 to TRBJ1-1; D remains ambiguous. V lost 3 bases and J 6 bases, leaving 17 bases between the germline ends. Germline assignment: CDR1 MNHNY and CDR2 SVGAGI (reference sequence). The CDR3 is 15 residues long. CDR3 in amino acids: CASSYLSIGEAEAFF. The CDR3 DNA is TGTGCCAGCAGTTATCTCTCGATTGGGGAGGCTGAAGCTTTCTTT.

The chain carries TRBV19 and TRBJ2-7, with D possibly matching TRBD1 (7 bases). The CDR3 totals 13 residues. Trimming cost V 3 bases and J 7 bases, with 13 bases left between them. Germline CDR1 and CDR2: LNHDA and SQIVND (reference sequence). DNA for the CDR3: TGTGCCAGTAGTATTTCAGGGGGGCGGGAGCAGTACTTC. Translated, it gives CASSISGGREQYF.

A single count supports this clone. This sequence joins TRBV14 and TRBJ1-1; D is perhaps TRBD1 (5 bases). Germline values: CDR1 SGHDN, CDR2 FVKESK. The CDR3 consists of 13 residues. V lost 4 bases and J lost 2, with 8 bases in between. The CDR3 DNA sequence: TGTGCCAGCAGCCCAGGGACTAACACTGAAGCTTTCTTT. This sequence encodes CASSPGTNTEAFF.

V usage is TRBV19 and J usage is TRBJ1-5; 7 bases align to TRBD1. V lost 6 bases and J lost 3; bases outside the gene matches: 5. This CDR3 is built from 14 residues. The germline CDR1 and CDR2 sequences are LNHDA and SQIVND (reference sequence). CDR3 loop: CASRNQGDNQPQHF. CDR3 in DNA: TGTGCCAGTAGGAACCAGGGGGACAATCAGCCCCAGCATTTT.

The chain employs TRBV7-8 and TRBJ2-7; D is unresolved. The V gene's germline CDR1 is SGHVS and CDR2 FQNEAQ. Trimming left V 2 bases short and J 1 base short, with 6 bases between. The CDR3 has 13 residues. The CDR3 spells CASSLIRSYEQYF. The CDR3 DNA reads TGTGCCAGCAGCTTAATTCGGTCCTACGAGCAGTACTTC.

The rearrangement joins TRBV4-2 to TRBJ1-2; D is perhaps TRBD1 (6 bases). CDR1 is LGHNA and CDR2 is YNFKEQ in the germline V gene. Trimming stripped 0 bases from V and 6 bases from J, with 14 bases between. CDR3 length equals 15 residues. The CDR3 region has the DNA TGTGCCAGCAGCCAAGATTTTATATCAGGGGATGGCTACACCTTC. This codes for CASSQDFISGDGYTF.

The chain recombines TRBV19 with TRBJ2-3, with D hard to call. The CDR3 runs to 15 residues. Germline CDR1 is LNHDA and CDR2 is SQIVND (reference sequence). V was clipped by 3 bases and J by 0 bases, with 10 bases between them. This chain's CDR3 is CASSIRGVSTDTQYF. The CDR3 DNA sequence: TGTGCCAGTAGTATCCGTGGAGTTAGCACAGATACGCAGTATTTT.

The gene calls are TRBV4-1 and TRBJ2-6, with 7 bases fitting TRBD1. The ends lost 4 bases at V and 7 bases at J; junction bases unmatched: 13. CDR1 MGHRA and CDR2 YSYEKL come from the germline V gene. The CDR3 loop spans 17 amino acids. CDR3 amino acids: CASSPRTQGERANVLTF. CDR3 DNA: TGCGCCAGCAGCCCCAGGACCCAGGGGGAAAGAGCCAACGTCCTGACTTTC.

This clone was counted only a few times. The chain links TRBV5-1 to TRBJ2-3; maybe TRBD1 (6 bases). The V end was cut by 4 bases, the J end by 3 bases, with 9 bases between. The CDR3 consists of 13 residues. Germline V lookup: CDR1 SGHRS, CDR2 YFSETQ. CDR3 residues: CASSTQGTDTQYF. CDR3 coding DNA: TGCGCCAGCAGCACGCAGGGGACAGATACGCAGTATTTT.

This clone was seen more than once but under ten times. The CDR3 DNA follows: TGTGCCAGCAGTGACAGGGGTGGCTCACCCCTCCACTTT. Translation gives CASSDRGGSPLHF. This rearrangement joins TRBV25-1 to TRBJ1-6; the D gene is possibly TRBD1 (6 bases). The CDR3 totals 13 residues. V dropped 3 bases and J dropped 10 bases, with 10 bases sitting between them. Looked up from germline, CDR1 is MGHDK and CDR2 is SYGVNS.

This chain joins TRBV29-1 and TRBJ1-5; 7 nucleotides line up with TRBD1. The length of the CDR3 is 13 residues. CDR1 and CDR2 (germline): SQVTM, ANQGSEA. V was pared by 4 bases and J by 7 bases, with 7 bases of the junction left unmatched. The CDR3 DNA sequence: TGCAGCGTTGTAGGGGGCCTAGGGCAGCCCCAGCATTTT. Translating gives CSVVGGLGQPQHF.

The genes are TRBV2 and TRBJ1-1, with D tentatively TRBD1 (5 bases). Germline V gene sequence: CDR1 SNHLY, CDR2 FYNNEI. The CDR3 length is 12 residues. The V end lost 6 bases, the J end lost 6 bases, and 11 bases lay between the germline ends. The CDR3, as DNA: TGTGCCAGCAGCGGACACTGGGCTGAAGCTTTCTTT. This translates into CASSGHWAEAFF. Looking up the rest from reference TRBV2 and TRBJ1-1 gives the full variable domain: EPEVTQTPSHQVTQMGQEVILRCVPISNHLYFYWYRQILGQKVEFLVSFYNNEISEKSEIFDDQFSVERPDGSNFTLKIRSTKLEDSAMYFCASSGHWAEAFFGQGTRLTVV.

The J gene is TRBJ1-2, the V gene TRBV4-3; D is unresolved. The CDR3 has 16 amino acids. Trimming shortened V by 0 bases and J by 2 bases, and 13 bases separated the two germline ends. The germline V gene encodes CDR1 LGHNA and CDR2 YSLEER. CDR3 sequence (DNA): TGCGCCAGCAGCCAAGATCTCGACTTACTCAACTATGGCTACACCTTC. It yields the protein CASSQDLDLLNYGYTF.

The chain recombines TRBV5-1 with TRBJ2-7; 8 nucleotides agree with TRBD1. V shed 2 bases and J 2 bases; nucleotides not matched to a gene: 12. Germline lookup yields CDR1 SGHRS and CDR2 YFSETQ. The CDR3 is made up of 17 amino acids. CDR3 in amino acids: CASSLKAGGGEAYEQYV. The CDR3 DNA reads as TGCGCCAGCAGCTTAAAAGCAGGGGGCGGTGAAGCCTACGAGCAGTACGTC.

The chain combines TRBV11-2 with TRBJ2-7; TRBD1 matches 8 bases. The germline V gene has CDR1 SGHAT and CDR2 FQNNGV. The junction had 11 bases not matched to a gene; V was cut back by 1 base and J by 3 bases. The CDR3 extends over 17 amino acids. The CDR3 coding sequence is TGTGCCAGCAGCTTAGGTCGCGGGACAGGAGATCACTACGAGCAGTACTTC. Its translation is CASSLGRGTGDHYEQYF.

The table lists this clone with a few counts. The genes are TRBV6-6 and TRBJ1-5; TRBD1 agrees at 8 bases. The CDR3 extends over 15 amino acids. The V and J ends lost 2 bases and 7 bases, in that order; junction bases with no gene match: 7. The germline CDR1 and CDR2 sequences are MNHNY and SVGAGI (reference sequence). In DNA form, the CDR3 reads TGTGCCAGCAGTTACCAGGGGGCTGGAGGGCAGCCCCAGCATTTT. It codes for CASSYQGAGGQPQHF.

In its sample, this clone was seen a few times. The V gene is TRBV4-3, the J gene TRBJ1-2; 7 positions agree with TRBD1. Per the germline V gene, CDR1 is LGHNA and CDR2 is YSLEER. CDR3 length equals 14 residues. V lost 1 base to trimming and J lost 8 bases; unmatched junction nucleotides: 7. CDR3 protein: CASSQGQGVTGYTF. For the CDR3, the DNA is TGCGCCAGCAGCCAAGGACAGGGAGTAACGGGCTACACCTTC.

This chain connects TRBV6-6 to TRBJ2-5; 7 bases align to TRBD1. CDR1 is MNHNY and CDR2 is SVGAGI in the germline V gene (reference sequence). The CDR3 is 15 amino acids. V shed 2 bases and J 1 base; nucleotides not matched to a gene: 4. CDR3 nucleotide sequence: TGTGCCAGCAGTTACGGGTGGACAGGCCAAGAGACCCAGTACTTC. It codes for CASSYGWTGQETQYF.

The J gene is TRBJ1-6, the V gene TRBV7-2; 7 nucleotides align to TRBD1. With V trimmed by 0 bases and J by 9 bases, 8 bases remained unmatched. The germline CDR1 and CDR2 sequences are SGHTA and FQGNSA. This CDR3 comprises 16 residues. CDR3 bases: TGTGCCAGCAGCTTAGCGAACAGGGGATCGGGTTCACCCCTCCACTTT. Translated, it gives CASSLANRGSGSPLHF.

This chain connects TRBV27 to TRBJ2-1; possibly TRBD2 for D (6 bases). Per the germline V gene, CDR1 is MNHEY and CDR2 is SMNVEV (reference sequence). The CDR3 spans 15 residues. The V end was cut by 4 bases, the J end by 5 bases, with 15 bases between. CDR3 region: CASSSPGLGHNEQFF. The CDR3 nucleotides are TGTGCCAGCAGTTCGCCGGGACTGGGACACAATGAGCAGTTCTTC.

The V and J genes are TRBV7-2 and TRBJ2-2, with D perhaps TRBD2 (5 bases). The germline V gene encodes CDR1 SGHTA and CDR2 FQGNSA. The CDR3 is 15 amino acids. V shed 5 bases and J shed 0 bases, with 10 bases lying between them. CDR3 region: CASSISVTNTGELFF. The CDR3 DNA follows: TGTGCCAGCAGCATTAGCGTAACGAACACCGGGGAGCTGTTTTTT.

The chain is built from TRBV6-5 and TRBJ2-1, with 12 bases identical to TRBD2. Trimming took 6 bases from V and 7 from J; bases not matched to a gene: 7. The CDR3 extends over 15 amino acids. CDR1 MNHEY and CDR2 SVGAGI come from the germline V gene. CDR3 sequence: CASRSSGGAANEQFF. Here the CDR3 DNA reads TGTGCCAGCAGGTCTAGCGGGGGGGCCGCAAATGAGCAGTTCTTC.

The chain combines TRBV9 with TRBJ2-1; D is unclear. Germline assignment: CDR1 SGDLS and CDR2 YYNGEE. The V end was cut by 0 bases, the J end by 6 bases, with 7 bases between. The CDR3 is 13 amino acids. The CDR3 here is CASSVEQSNEQFF. As DNA, the CDR3 is TGTGCCAGCAGCGTAGAACAGTCCAATGAGCAGTTCTTC. Combining the CDR3 with reference TRBV9 and TRBJ2-1 gives the whole variable domain DSGVTQTPKHLITATGQRVTLRCSPRSGDLSVYWYQQSLDQGLQFLIQYYNGEERAKGNILERFSAQQFPDLHSELNLSSLELGDSALYFCASSVEQSNEQFFGPGTRLTVL.

In its sample, this clone was seen a few times. The chain joins TRBV4-3 to TRBJ2-3; 8 bases align to TRBD2. Germline-derived CDR1 and CDR2 are LGHNA and YSLEER. J lost 1 base, V lost 0 bases, and 3 bases had no gene match. The CDR3 sequence is 16 residues long. In DNA, the CDR3 is TGCGCCAGCAGCCAAGAGCCGCGGGGGGGCACAGATACGCAGTATTTT. This encodes CASSQEPRGGTDTQYF.